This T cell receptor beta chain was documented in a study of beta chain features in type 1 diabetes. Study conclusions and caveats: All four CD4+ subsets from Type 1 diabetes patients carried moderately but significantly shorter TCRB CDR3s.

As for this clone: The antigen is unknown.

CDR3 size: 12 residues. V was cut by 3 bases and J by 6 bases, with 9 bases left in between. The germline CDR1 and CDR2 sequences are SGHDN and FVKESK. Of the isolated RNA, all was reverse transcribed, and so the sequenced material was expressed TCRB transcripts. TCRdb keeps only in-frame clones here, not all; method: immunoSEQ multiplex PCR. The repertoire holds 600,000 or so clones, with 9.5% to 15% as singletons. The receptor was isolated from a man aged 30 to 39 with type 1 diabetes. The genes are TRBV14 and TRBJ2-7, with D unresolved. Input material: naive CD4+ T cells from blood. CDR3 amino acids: CASSHYSREQYF. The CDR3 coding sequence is TGTGCCAGCAGCCATTACTCCCGCGAGCAGTACTTC.